A single sample is the source of the 23 T cell receptor beta chains below, sequenced in a study of PD-1 blockade in classical Hodgkin lymphoma (dated by TCRdb to the early 2020s). The library came from the immunoSEQ multiplex PCR assay. Imported from immuneACCESS, the table was reduced by TCRdb to in-frame sequences with V and J called. These copies leave out some clones; in studies compared against another copy, an unresolved V gene accounts for under half, and the cause of the remainder is not known. This sample has 20,000 to 30,000 clones in its table, and 91% of those were observed once. More than 0.45% of the sample is held by the ten biggest clonotypes. The meaning of the sample's time point label: newly diagnosed, previously untreated cHL patient sample. Magnetic negative selection with a Miltenyi CD4+ T cell isolation kit was used to purify CD4+ T cells from thawed PBMCs. The specimen sequenced was CD4+ T cells from blood. These receptor sequences come from a human donor with classical Hodgkin lymphoma.

The V and J genes are TRBV2 and TRBJ1-2, with D hard to call. The germline CDR1 and CDR2 sequences are SNHLY and FYNNEI. Trimming took off 7 bases at V and 5 bases at J, with 20 bases between the two ends. The CDR3 is made up of 15 amino acids. The CDR3 sequence: CASTARRGVRYGYTF. The CDR3 coding sequence is TGTGCCAGCACCGCGAGGAGAGGTGTAAGGTATGGCTACACCTTC.

The chain employs TRBV4-3 and TRBJ2-7; TRBD1 is a possible D gene (5 bases). CDR1 and CDR2 from the germline V gene are LGHNA and YSLEER. Trimming removed 0 bases at V and 1 base at J, with 7 bases between. The CDR3 has 14 amino acids. The CDR3 is CASSQDTGSYEQYF. DNA for the CDR3: TGCGCCAGCAGCCAAGATACAGGTTCCTACGAGCAGTACTTC.

V gene TRBV4-2 combines with J gene TRBJ1-5; tentative D call: TRBD1 (6 bases). In germline, CDR1 is LGHNA, CDR2 YNFKEQ. The CDR3 consists of 16 residues. Trimming cost V 3 bases and J 5 bases, with 17 bases left between them. CDR3 bases: TGTGCCAGCAGCCAGACGGGCAGGGGAGTCGATCAGCCCCAGCATTTT. Protein product: CASSQTGRGVDQPQHF.

V is TRBV7-8 and J is TRBJ1-5; the D gene is possibly TRBD1 (6 bases). CDR1 is SGHVS and CDR2 is FQNEAQ in the germline V gene. V lost 5 bases and J lost 8, with 16 bases in between. This CDR3 has 14 residues. CDR3 sequence reads: CASSPGGSIKPQHF. CDR3 nucleotide sequence: TGTGCCAGCAGCCCCGGGGGCAGTATCAAGCCCCAGCATTTT.

The chain couples TRBV7-8 to TRBJ2-2, with D perhaps TRBD1 (5 bases). The CDR3 loop spans 16 amino acids. Trimming stripped 8 bases from V and 5 bases from J, with 21 bases between. Germline CDR1 is SGHVS and CDR2 is FQNEAQ. The CDR3 DNA follows: TGTGCCAGCCTCTATCGGGTGGACACCTTAACCGGGGAGCTGTTTTTT. Translation: CASLYRVDTLTGELFF.

This clone was counted a single time. The chain recombines TRBV7-9 with TRBJ2-4; D uncertain. Trimming removed 3 bases from V and 0 bases from J, with 9 bases in between. Per the germline V gene, CDR1 is SEHNR and CDR2 is FQNEAQ (reference sequence). The CDR3 has 15 residues. CDR3 amino acids: CASSLSVGAKNIQYF. DNA of the CDR3: TGTGCCAGCAGCTTGAGTGTGGGAGCCAAAAACATTCAGTACTTC.

The chain uses TRBV20-1 and TRBJ2-1; D is possibly TRBD2 (6 bases). CDR1 DFQATT and CDR2 SNEGSKA come from the germline V gene (reference sequence). Trimming removed 5 bases from V and 15 bases from J, with 17 bases in between. The CDR3 runs to 11 residues. CDR3 bases: TGCAGTGCTGGGTCGCGGGAAATGGGGTTCTTC. Its protein is CSAGSREMGFF.

In this sample, this clone turned up once. The gene calls are TRBV28 and TRBJ1-6, with TRBD1 as a possible D gene (5 bases). The V end was cut by 1 base, the J end by 0 bases, with 25 bases between. CDR3 length: 22 residues. Germline CDR1 MDHEN, CDR2 SYDVKM. CDR3 protein: CASSLSKLNRDSWSSYNSPLHF. The CDR3 region has the DNA TGTGCCAGCAGTTTATCTAAACTTAACCGGGACTCATGGAGCTCCTATAATTCACCCCTCCACTTT.

V is TRBV18 and J is TRBJ2-5; 11 bases are shared with TRBD2. The CDR3 is 17 amino acids. J lost 1 base, V lost 3 bases, and 7 bases had no gene match. Germline values: CDR1 KGHSH, CDR2 LQKENI. This CDR3 reads CASSPSGGAFRQETQYF. CDR3 DNA: TGTGCCAGCTCACCTAGCGGGGGGGCTTTCCGCCAAGAGACCCAGTACTTC.

The chain has TRBV29-1 and TRBJ2-1; no clear D. With 7 bases removed from V and 0 bases from J, the gap between germline ends came to 16 bases. The CDR3 loop spans 15 amino acids. In germline, CDR1 is SQVTM, CDR2 ANQGSEA. CDR3 nucleotides: TGCAGCGCTGTGGGTCGATCAAGCTCCTACAATGAGCAGTTCTTC. Translated: CSAVGRSSSYNEQFF.

The rearrangement joins TRBV4-3 to TRBJ1-5; tentative D call: TRBD1 (6 bases). V was pared by 0 bases and J by 3 bases, with 9 bases between. Germline lookup yields CDR1 LGHNA and CDR2 YSLEER. There are 15 residues in the CDR3. The DNA for the CDR3 is TGCGCCAGCAGCCAAGAAACAGGGCTCAATCAGCCCCAGCATTTT. It yields the protein CASSQETGLNQPQHF.

This clone was picked up one time. The V call is TRBV11-2, the J call TRBJ2-7; 11 nucleotides agree with TRBD2. Germline V CDR1 and CDR2: SGHAT, FQNNGV. After removal of 1 base from V and 4 bases from J, the junction contained 12 bases not matched to a gene. This CDR3 has 18 residues. CDR3 in DNA: TGTGCCAGCAGCTTAGTCGTTACTAGCGGGGGACCTAATTACGAGCAGTACTTC. It codes for CASSLVVTSGGPNYEQYF. Full variable domain (remainder filled in from reference TRBV11-2 and TRBJ2-7): EAGVAQSPRYKIIEKRQSVAFWCNPISGHATLYWYQQILGQGPKLLIQFQNNGVVDDSQLPKDRFSAERLKGVDSTLKIQPAKLEDSAVYLCASSLVVTSGGPNYEQYFGPGTRLTVT.

The gene calls are TRBV19 and TRBJ1-6; D ambiguous. Per the germline V gene, CDR1 is LNHDA and CDR2 is SQIVND (reference sequence). Trimming removed 3 bases from V and 6 bases from J, with 6 bases in between. The CDR3 has 13 amino acids. In DNA form, the CDR3 reads TGTGCCAGTAGTATCTATGCTAATTCACCCCTCCACTTT. Its protein is CASSIYANSPLHF.

This chain uses TRBV7-9 with TRBJ2-7; possible D gene TRBD2, 5 bases. Per germline, CDR1 SEHNR and CDR2 FQNEAQ (reference sequence). V lost 5 bases to trimming and J lost 3 bases, with 14 bases between them. This CDR3 comprises 14 residues. The CDR3 coding sequence is TGTGCCAGCAGCGCCTCGGGGAGAAACTACGAGCAGTACTTC. Protein product: CASSASGRNYEQYF.

DNA of the CDR3: TGTGCCAGCAGAATCAGGACAGGGGGGAACACTGAAGCTTTCTTT. Protein sequence: CASRIRTGGNTEAFF. The rearrangement joins TRBV6-1 to TRBJ1-1; 10 positions match TRBD1. This CDR3 contains 15 residues. The germline gives CDR1 MNHNS, CDR2 SASEGT. J was trimmed by 1 base and V by 6 bases; bases with no gene match: 5.

The V gene is TRBV7-2, the J gene TRBJ1-3; the match to TRBD1 covers 7 bases. There are 16 residues in the CDR3. Trimming cost V 5 bases and J 0 bases; bases outside gene matches: 7. Per the germline V gene, CDR1 is SGHTA and CDR2 is FQGNSA. CDR3 in DNA: TGTGCCAGCAGCCGCCGGACAGGACCCTCTGGAAACACCATATATTTT. It is translated as CASSRRTGPSGNTIYF.

The rearrangement joins TRBV10-3 to TRBJ2-2, with TRBD2 matching 9 bases. The CDR3 contains 14 residues. The J segment lost 3 bases and the V segment lost 4 bases, leaving 0 bases of the junction unmatched. Per the germline V gene, CDR1 is ENHRY and CDR2 is SYGVKD. DNA of the CDR3: TGTGCCATCAGTGGCGGGGGGGACACCGGGGAGCTGTTTTTT. This codes for CAISGGGDTGELFF.

The CDR3 region is CASSREGHSSYNEQFF. The DNA of the CDR3 is TGTGCCAGCAGCCGAGAAGGACACAGCTCCTACAATGAGCAGTTCTTC. The chain recombines TRBV9 with TRBJ2-1; D possibly corresponds to TRBD1 (5 bases). The V and J ends lost 4 bases and 0 bases respectively, with 14 bases between them. Per germline, CDR1 SGDLS and CDR2 YYNGEE. The CDR3 is 16 amino acids.

This chain links TRBV28 with TRBJ1-1; no clear D. Trimming pared 6 bases from V and 0 bases from J, leaving 14 bases between. CDR1 is MDHEN, CDR2 SYDVKM, per germline. The CDR3 is 15 residues long. CDR3 sequence (DNA): TGTGCCAGCAGCCTCCGGACGGGAATGAACACTGAAGCTTTCTTT. This encodes CASSLRTGMNTEAFF.

The chain carries TRBV4-1 and TRBJ2-1; a weak D match, TRBD2 (6 bases). The CDR3 runs to 17 residues. Trimming pared 3 bases from V and 4 bases from J, leaving 19 bases between. Germline V gene sequence: CDR1 MGHRA, CDR2 YSYEKL. CDR3 sequence reads: CASSHGPGLVKYNEQFF. CDR3 nucleotides: TGCGCCAGCAGCCACGGACCGGGACTCGTCAAATACAATGAGCAGTTCTTC.

The chain carries TRBV4-1 and TRBJ2-3; 8 bases agree with TRBD2. Trimming removed 0 bases from V and 2 bases from J; junction bases left unmatched: 7. The CDR3 contains 17 residues. Germline values: CDR1 MGHRA, CDR2 YSYEKL. The DNA of the CDR3 is TGCGCCAGCAGCCAAGATGGGGCGGGGGGACCCACAGATACGCAGTATTTT. Its protein product is CASSQDGAGGPTDTQYF.

The rearrangement joins TRBV18 to TRBJ2-2; the match to TRBD1 covers 9 bases. The J segment lost 6 bases and the V segment lost 0 bases, leaving 8 bases of the junction unmatched. The germline V gene has CDR1 KGHSH and CDR2 LQKENI. CDR3 length: 17 amino acids. CDR3 sequence (DNA): TGTGCCAGCTCACCACCGAGTTTGGGGACAGGGTCCGGGGAGCTGTTTTTT. It translates to CASSPPSLGTGSGELFF.

This sequence joins TRBV30 and TRBJ1-1; D perhaps matches TRBD1 (5 bases). This CDR3 is built from 13 residues. Germline lookup yields CDR1 GTSNPN and CDR2 SVGIG (reference sequence). V lost 4 bases, J lost 4 bases, and 13 bases lay in between. CDR3 DNA sequence: TGTGCCTGGATCCCGGGACGGGGCACTGAAGCTTTCTTT. Translation gives CAWIPGRGTEAFF.